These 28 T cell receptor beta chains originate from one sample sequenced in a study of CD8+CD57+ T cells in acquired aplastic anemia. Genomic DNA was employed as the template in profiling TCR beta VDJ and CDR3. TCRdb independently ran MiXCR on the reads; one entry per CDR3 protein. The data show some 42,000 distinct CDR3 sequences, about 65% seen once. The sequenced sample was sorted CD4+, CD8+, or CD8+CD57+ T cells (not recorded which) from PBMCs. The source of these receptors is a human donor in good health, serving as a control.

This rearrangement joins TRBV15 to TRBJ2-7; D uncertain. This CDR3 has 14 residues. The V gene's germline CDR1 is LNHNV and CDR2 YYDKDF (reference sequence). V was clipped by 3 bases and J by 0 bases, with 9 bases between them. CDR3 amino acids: CATSRVGSSYEQYF. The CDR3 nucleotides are TGTGCCACCAGCAGGGTCGGCAGCTCCTACGAGCAGTACTTC.

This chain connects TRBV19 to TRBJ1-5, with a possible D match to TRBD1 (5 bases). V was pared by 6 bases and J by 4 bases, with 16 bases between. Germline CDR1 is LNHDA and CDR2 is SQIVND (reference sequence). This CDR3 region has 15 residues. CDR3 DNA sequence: TGTGCCAGTAGCCAAGATACAGGTACAAATCAGCCCCAGCATTTT. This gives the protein CASSQDTGTNQPQHF.

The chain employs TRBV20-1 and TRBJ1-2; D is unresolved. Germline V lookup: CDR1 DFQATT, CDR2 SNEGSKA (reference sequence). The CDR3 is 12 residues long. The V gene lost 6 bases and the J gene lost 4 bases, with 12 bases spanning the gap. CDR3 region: CSASSGSYGYTF. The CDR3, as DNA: TGCAGTGCCAGCAGTGGAAGCTATGGCTACACCTTC.

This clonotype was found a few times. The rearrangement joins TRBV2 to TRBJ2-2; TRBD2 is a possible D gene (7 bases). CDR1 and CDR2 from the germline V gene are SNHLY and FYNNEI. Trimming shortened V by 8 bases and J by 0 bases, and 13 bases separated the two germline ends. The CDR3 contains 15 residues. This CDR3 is CASGEGGSNTGELFF. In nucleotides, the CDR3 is TGTGCCAGCGGGGAGGGGGGATCGAACACCGGGGAGCTGTTTTTT.

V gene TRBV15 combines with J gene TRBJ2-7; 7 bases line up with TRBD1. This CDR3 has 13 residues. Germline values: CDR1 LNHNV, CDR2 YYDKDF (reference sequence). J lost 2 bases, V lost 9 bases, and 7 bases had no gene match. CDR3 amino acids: CATATGLTYEQYF. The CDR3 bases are TGTGCCACTGCGACAGGGTTAACCTACGAGCAGTACTTC.

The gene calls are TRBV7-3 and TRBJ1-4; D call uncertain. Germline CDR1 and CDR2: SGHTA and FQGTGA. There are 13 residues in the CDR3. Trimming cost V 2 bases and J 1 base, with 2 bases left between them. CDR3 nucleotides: TGTGCCAGCAGCTTATTAACTAATGAAAAACTGTTTTTT. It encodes CASSLLTNEKLFF. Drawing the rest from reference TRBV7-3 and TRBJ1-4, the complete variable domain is GAGVSQTPSNKVTEKGKYVELRCDPISGHTALYWYRQSLGQGPEFLIYFQGTGAADDSGLPNDRFFAVRPEGSVSTLKIQRTERGDSAVYLCASSLLTNEKLFFGSGTQLSVL.

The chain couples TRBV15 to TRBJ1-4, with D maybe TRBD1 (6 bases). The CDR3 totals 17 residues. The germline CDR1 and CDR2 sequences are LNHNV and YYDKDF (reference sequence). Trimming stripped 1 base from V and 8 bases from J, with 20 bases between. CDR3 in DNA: TGTGCCACCAGCAGAGGTCAAACAGGGATTTCAGAGGAAAAACTGTTTTTT. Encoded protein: CATSRGQTGISEEKLFF.

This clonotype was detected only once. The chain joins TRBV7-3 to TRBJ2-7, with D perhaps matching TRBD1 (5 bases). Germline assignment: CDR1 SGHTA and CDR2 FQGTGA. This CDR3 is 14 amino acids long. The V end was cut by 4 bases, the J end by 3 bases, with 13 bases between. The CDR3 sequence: CASSSTGVGYEQYF. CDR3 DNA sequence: TGTGCCAGCAGCTCTACAGGAGTGGGCTACGAGCAGTACTTC. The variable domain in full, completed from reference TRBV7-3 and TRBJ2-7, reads GAGVSQTPSNKVTEKGKYVELRCDPISGHTALYWYRQSLGQGPEFLIYFQGTGAADDSGLPNDRFFAVRPEGSVSTLKIQRTERGDSAVYLCASSSTGVGYEQYFGPGTRLTVT.

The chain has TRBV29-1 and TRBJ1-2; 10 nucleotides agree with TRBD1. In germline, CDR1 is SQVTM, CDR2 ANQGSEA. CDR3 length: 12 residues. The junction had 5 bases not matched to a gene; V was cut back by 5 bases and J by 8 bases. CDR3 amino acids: CSVRQGALGYTF. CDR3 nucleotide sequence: TGCAGCGTTCGACAGGGGGCCTTGGGCTACACCTTC.

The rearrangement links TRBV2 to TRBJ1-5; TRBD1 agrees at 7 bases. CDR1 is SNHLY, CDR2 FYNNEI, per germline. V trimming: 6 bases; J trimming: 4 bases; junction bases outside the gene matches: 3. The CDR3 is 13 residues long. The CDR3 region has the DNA TGTGCCAGCAGCGGGACAGTGAATCAGCCCCAGCATTTT. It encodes CASSGTVNQPQHF.

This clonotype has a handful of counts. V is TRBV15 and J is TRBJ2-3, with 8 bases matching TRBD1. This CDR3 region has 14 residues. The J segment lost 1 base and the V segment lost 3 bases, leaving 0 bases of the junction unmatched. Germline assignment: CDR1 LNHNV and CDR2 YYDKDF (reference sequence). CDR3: CATSRDRGTDTQYF. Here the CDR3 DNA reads TGTGCCACCAGCAGGGACAGGGGCACAGATACGCAGTATTTT.

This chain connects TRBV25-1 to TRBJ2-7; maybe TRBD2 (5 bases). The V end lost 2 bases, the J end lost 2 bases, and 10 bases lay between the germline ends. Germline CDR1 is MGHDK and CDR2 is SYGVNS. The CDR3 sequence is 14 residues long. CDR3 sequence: CASSEGERAYEQYF. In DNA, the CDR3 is TGTGCCAGCAGTGAAGGGGAGAGAGCCTACGAGCAGTACTTC.

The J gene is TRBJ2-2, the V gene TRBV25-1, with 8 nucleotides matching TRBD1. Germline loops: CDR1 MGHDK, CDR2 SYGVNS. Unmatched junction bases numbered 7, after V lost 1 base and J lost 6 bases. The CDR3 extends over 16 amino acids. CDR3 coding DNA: TGTGCCAGCAGTGAATTTGGGACAGGAAGGTCCGGGGAGCTGTTTTTT. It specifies CASSEFGTGRSGELFF.

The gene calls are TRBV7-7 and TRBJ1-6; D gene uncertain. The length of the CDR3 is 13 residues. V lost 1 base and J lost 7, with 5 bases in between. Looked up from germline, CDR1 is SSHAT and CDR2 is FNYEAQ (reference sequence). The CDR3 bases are TGTGCCAGCAGCTTAGAGCGGAATTCACCCCTCCACTTT. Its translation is CASSLERNSPLHF. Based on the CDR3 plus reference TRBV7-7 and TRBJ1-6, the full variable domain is GAGVSQSPRYKVTKRGQDVTLRCDPISSHATLYWYQQALGQGPEFLTYFNYEAQPDKSGLPSDRFSAERPEGSISTLTIQRTEQRDSAMYRCASSLERNSPLHFGNGTRLTVT.

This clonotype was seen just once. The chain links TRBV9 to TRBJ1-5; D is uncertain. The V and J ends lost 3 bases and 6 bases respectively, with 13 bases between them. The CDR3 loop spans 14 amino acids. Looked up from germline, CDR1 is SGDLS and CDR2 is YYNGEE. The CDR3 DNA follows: TGTGCCAGCAGCGCCCTTGCAGGAGGTCAGCCCCAGCATTTT. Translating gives CASSALAGGQPQHF.

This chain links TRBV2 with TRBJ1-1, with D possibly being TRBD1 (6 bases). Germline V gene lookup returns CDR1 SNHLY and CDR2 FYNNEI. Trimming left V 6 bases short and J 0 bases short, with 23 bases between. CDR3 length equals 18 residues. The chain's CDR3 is CASSVVEDSNAMNTEAFF. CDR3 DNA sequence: TGTGCCAGCAGCGTAGTTGAGGACAGTAACGCCATGAACACTGAAGCTTTCTTT.

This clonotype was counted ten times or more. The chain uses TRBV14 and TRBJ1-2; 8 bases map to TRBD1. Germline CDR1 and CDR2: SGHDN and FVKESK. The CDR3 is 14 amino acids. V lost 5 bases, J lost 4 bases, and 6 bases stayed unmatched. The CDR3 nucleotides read TGTGCCAGCAGCTATCGGACAGGGATCTATGGCTACACCTTC. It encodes CASSYRTGIYGYTF. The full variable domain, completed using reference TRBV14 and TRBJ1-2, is EAGVTQFPSHSVIEKGQTVTLRCDPISGHDNLYWYRRVMGKEIKFLLHFVKESKQDESGMPNNRFLAERTGGTYSTLKVQPAELEDSGVYFCASSYRTGIYGYTFGSGTRLTVV.

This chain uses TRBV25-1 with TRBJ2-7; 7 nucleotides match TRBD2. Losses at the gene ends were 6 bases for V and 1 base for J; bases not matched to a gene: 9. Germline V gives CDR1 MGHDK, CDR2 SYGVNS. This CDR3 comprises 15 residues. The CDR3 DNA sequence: TGTGCCAGCAGCGATGCTAGCGGATTTTCCTACGAGCAGTACTTC. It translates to CASSDASGFSYEQYF.

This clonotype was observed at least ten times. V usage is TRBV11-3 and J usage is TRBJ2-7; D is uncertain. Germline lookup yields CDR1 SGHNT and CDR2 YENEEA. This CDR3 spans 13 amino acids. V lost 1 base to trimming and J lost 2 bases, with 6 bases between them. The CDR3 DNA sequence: TGTGCCAGCAGCTTAGGGACCACCTACGAGCAGTACTTC. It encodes CASSLGTTYEQYF.

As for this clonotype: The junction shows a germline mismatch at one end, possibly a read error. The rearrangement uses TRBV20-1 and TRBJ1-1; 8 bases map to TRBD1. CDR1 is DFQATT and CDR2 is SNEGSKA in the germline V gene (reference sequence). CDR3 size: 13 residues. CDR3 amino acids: CSAHWTGSTEAFF. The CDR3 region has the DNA TGCAGTGCCCACTGGACAGGGAGCACTGAAGCTTTCTTC.

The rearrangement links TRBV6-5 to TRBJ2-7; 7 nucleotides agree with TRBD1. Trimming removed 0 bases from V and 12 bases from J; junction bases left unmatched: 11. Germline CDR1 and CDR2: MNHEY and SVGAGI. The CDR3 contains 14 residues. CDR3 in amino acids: CASSYSGDSLRRYF. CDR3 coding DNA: TGTGCCAGCAGTTACTCGGGGGACAGCCTCCGACGGTACTTC.

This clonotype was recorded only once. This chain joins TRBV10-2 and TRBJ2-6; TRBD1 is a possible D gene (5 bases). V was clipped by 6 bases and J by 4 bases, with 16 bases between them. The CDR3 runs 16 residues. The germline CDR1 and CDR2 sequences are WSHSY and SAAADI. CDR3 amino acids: CASRDTRGGGANVLTF. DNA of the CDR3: TGCGCCAGCAGGGACACCCGAGGTGGCGGGGCCAACGTCCTGACTTTC.

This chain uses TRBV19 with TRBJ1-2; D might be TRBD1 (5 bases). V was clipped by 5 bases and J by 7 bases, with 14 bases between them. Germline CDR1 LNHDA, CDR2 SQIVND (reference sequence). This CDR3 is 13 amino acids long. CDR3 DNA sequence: TGTGCCAGTAGTTTGGGGCCGCCATCTGGCTACACCTTC. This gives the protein CASSLGPPSGYTF.

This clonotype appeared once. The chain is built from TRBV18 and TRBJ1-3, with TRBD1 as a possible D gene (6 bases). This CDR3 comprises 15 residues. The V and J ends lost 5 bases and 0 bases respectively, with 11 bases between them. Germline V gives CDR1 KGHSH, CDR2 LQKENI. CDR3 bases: TGTGCCAGCTCAGGAGGGACACTCTCTGGAAACACCATATATTTT. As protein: CASSGGTLSGNTIYF.

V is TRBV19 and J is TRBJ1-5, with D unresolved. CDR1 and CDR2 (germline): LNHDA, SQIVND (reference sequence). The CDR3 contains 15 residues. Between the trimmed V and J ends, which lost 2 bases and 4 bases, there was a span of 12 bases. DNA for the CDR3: TGTGCCAGTAGTATATGGGAAGGGTTGAATCAGCCCCAGCATTTT. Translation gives CASSIWEGLNQPQHF.

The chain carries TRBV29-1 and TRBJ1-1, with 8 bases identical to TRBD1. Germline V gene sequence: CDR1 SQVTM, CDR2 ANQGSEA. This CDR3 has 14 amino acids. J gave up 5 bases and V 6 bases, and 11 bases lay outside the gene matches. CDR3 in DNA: TGCAGCGTGCAAAATGACAGGGGAGGTACTGAAGCTTTCTTT. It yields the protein CSVQNDRGGTEAFF. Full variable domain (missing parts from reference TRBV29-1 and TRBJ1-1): SAVISQKPSRDICQRGTSLTIQCQVDSQVTMMFWYRQQPGQSLTLIATANQGSEATYESGFVIDKFPISRPNLTFSTLTVSNMSPEDSSIYLCSVQNDRGGTEAFFGQGTRLTVV.

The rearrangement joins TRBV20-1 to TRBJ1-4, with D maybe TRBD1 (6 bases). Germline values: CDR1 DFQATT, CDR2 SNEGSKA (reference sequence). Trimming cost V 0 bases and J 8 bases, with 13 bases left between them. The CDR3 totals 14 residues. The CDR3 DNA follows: TGCAGTGCTAGAGATTTCAGGGGAGGGGAAAAACTGTTTTTT. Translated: CSARDFRGGEKLFF.

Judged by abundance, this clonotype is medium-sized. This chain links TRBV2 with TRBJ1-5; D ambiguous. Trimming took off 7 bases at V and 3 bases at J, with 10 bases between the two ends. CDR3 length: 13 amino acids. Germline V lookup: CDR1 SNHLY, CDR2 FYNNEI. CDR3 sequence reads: CASKPGLNQPQHF. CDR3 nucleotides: TGTGCCAGCAAGCCTGGACTCAATCAGCCCCAGCATTTT.